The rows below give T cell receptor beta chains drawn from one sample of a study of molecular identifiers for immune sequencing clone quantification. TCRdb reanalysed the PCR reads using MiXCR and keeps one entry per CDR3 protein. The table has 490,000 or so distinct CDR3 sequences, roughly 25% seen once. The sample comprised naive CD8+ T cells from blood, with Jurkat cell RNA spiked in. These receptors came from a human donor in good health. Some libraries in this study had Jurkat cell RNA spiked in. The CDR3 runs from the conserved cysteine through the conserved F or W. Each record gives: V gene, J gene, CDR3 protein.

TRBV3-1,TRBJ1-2,CASSLTMSYGYTF
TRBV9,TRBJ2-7,CASSVGGPNYEQHF
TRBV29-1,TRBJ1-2,CSVGGRADNGYTF
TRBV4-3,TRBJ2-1,CASSQDSRAYYNEQFF
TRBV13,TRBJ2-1,CASSPPTAQGYNEQFF
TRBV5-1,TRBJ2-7,CASSFRDEEQYF
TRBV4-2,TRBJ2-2,CASSLGTSGFTGELFF
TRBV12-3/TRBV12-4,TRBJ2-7,CATRDYTYEQYF
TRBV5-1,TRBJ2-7,CASSAYSGSTYEQYF
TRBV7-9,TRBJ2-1,CASSLSGGVDEQFF
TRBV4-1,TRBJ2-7,CASSQGTGEYEQYF
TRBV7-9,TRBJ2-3,CASSDRQGIPDTQYF
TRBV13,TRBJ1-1,CASSARGHSLSAEAFF
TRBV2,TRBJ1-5,CASSPPGRPQHF
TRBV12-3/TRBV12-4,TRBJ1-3,CASSFGPAGNTIYF
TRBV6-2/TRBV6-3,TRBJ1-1,CASREGTGTEAFF
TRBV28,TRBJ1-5,CASSFSQGHQPQHF
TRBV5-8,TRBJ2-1,CASSLIRDSYNEQFF
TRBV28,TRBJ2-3,CASSAGLAVTRTDTQYF
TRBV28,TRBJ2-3,CASSRRQSGRALDTQYF
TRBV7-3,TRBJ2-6,CASSDPVTGANVLTF
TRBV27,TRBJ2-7,CASSIQGARYYYEQYF
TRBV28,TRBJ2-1,CASSPLNGAGGPGNEQFF
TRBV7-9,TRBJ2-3,CASSGDNTQYF
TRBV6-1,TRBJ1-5,CASRIWTGSNNQPQHF
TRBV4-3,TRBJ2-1,CASSHRGTKYNEQFF
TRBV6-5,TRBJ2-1,CASSFGTGVPNEQFF
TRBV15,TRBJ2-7,CATSRDLVYEQYF
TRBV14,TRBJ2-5,CASSQGLQETQYF
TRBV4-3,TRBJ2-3,CASSQDLSGLAGVTQYF
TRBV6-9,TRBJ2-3,CASSYRQGCCGTDTQYF
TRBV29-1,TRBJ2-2,CSVGDPGRRNTGELFF
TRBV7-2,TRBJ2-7,CASSLGEREWSEQYF
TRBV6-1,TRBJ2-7,CASSYSEPYF
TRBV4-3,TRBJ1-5,CASSQEGGFHQPQHF
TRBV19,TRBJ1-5,CASSIGQGGYQPQHF
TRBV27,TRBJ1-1,CASIRLDRTGIDTVAFF
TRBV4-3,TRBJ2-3,CARSQDYPLGDTQYF
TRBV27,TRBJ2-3,CASSLPGPGGPTDTQYF
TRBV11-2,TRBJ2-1,CASSAGLAGGNEQFF
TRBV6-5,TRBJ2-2,CASSPDRGRTGELFF
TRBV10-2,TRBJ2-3,CASSRDRAYQHTQYF
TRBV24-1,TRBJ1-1,CATSDGTGEAYF
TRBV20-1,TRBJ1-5,CSARDLYGQGGASQPQHF
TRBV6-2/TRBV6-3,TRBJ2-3,CASRRLGQTSTDTQYF
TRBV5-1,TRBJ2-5,CASSLGTVAQETQYF
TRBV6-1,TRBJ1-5,CASRSGRGNQPQHF
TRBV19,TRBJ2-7,CASSPFGQGGGEQYF
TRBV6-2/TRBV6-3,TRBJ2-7,CATVHPTQYTYEQYF
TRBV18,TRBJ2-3,CASSPPWGELAGASTDTQYF
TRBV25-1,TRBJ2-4,CASTDSLAKNIQYF
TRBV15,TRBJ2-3,CATSRVRAFTDTQYF
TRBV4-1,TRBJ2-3,CASGQEAGQTDTQYF
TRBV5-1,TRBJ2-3,CASSLSYTDTQYF
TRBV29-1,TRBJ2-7,CSVETRGQENYEQYF